This TCR beta chain was sequenced in a study of T cells expressing NK-cell markers. Overall study: Out of eight donors sequenced, seven tested HCMV-seropositive and the remaining one seronegative.

5'RACE template switching with UMIs produced the TCR beta cDNA. TCRdb reprocessed the 5' RACE reads, with one entry per CDR3 protein and no DNA. The data show about 15,000 distinct CDR3 sequences, and the top ten clones hold 59%. Of note for this clonotype: As yet, its antigen is unknown.

Study-wide results and caveats: These clonotypes also led the CD3+CD56-NKG2C+ fraction in a few donors.

The CDR3 contains 14 residues. The clonotype originates from a man aged 18-69 years in good health. The sample taken for sequencing was blood T cells: a sorted CD56 or NKG2C T cell subset, CD4+ or CD8+ T cells, or bulk PBMC T cells (not recorded which). The chain employs TRBV12-3 or TRBV12-4 and TRBJ1-1; there is no DNA to check the TCRdb D call of TRBD1. The CDR3 reads CASSLQGAAAEAFF.